Only a few counts were recorded for the clone carrying this T cell receptor (beta chain). Its antigen is still unknown. These data originate in a study of T-cell reconstitution after alpha-beta-depleted transplantation in children. The study's findings and limits: About two months after transplant, alpha-beta T cells reportedly came from several hundred expanded graft clones. By one year post-transplant, T-cell counts and diversity largely arose from T cells that were newly produced. Elevated TCRbeta diversity at day 60 was traced, in some patients, to surviving recipient T cells and thymic progenitors.

Unique molecular identifiers tagged the TCRbeta library. TCRdb reprocessed the PCR reads with MiXCR, giving one entry per CDR3 protein. This table holds 450,000 to 600,000 distinct CDR3 sequences, roughly a tenth found once. The ends lost 4 bases at V and 4 bases at J; junction bases unmatched: 5. The CDR3 runs to 15 residues. CDR1 and CDR2 (germline): SGHNT, YYREEE (reference sequence). This sequence joins TRBV5-4 and TRBJ2-2; 9 bases fit TRBD1. The clonotype was recovered from a child between 2 and 9 years old with inherited bone marrow failure, due to receive a stem cell transplant. Sequencing used PBMCs, obtained before TCRalphabeta/CD19-depleted stem cell transplant. The CDR3 DNA reads as TGTGCCAGCAGCAACCGGGACAGGGCCACCGGGGAGCTGTTTTTT. It specifies CASSNRDRATGELFF.